This T cell receptor (beta chain) is drawn from a study of blood T cell repertoires in COVID-19. Notes on this clone: The sample contains more than one DNA sequence encoding this CDR3.

Those who participated ranged in age from about 18 to 95 years and resided in 20 to 30 US areas. Germline-derived CDR1 and CDR2 are LNHDA and SQIVND (reference sequence). With 1 base removed from V and 2 bases from J, the gap between germline ends came to 6 bases. The CDR3 loop spans 14 amino acids. The protocol was immunoSEQ multiplex PCR, while the TCRdb copy is restricted to in-frame clones and leaves out a portion. Of fewer than 350,000 clones in the sample, about 90% were seen once. The TCR originated in a woman aged 18-29 years with acute COVID-19. Material for sequencing was PBMCs or T cells enriched from blood (not recorded which). The chain employs TRBV19 and TRBJ1-5; weak D call: TRBD1 (6 bases). CDR3 coding DNA: TGTGCCAGTAGTATAGGGACAGGCAATCAGCCCCAGCATTTT. This gives the protein CASSIGTGNQPQHF.